This section outlines one T cell receptor (beta chain) sequence together with its context. The record originates from a study of blood T cell repertoires in COVID-19. The CDR3 extends over 15 amino acids. Germline assignment: CDR1 LNHNV and CDR2 YYDKDF (reference sequence). The V end lost 0 bases, the J end lost 1 base, and 9 bases lay between the germline ends. Libraries were prepared by immunoSEQ multiplex PCR; TCRdb keeps only in-frame clonotypes and omits some of them. The table shows 130,000 to 150,000 clones, with over 80% occurring only once. The rearrangement joins TRBV15 to TRBJ1-1; D is unclear. The clonotype comes from a woman aged 45 to 65 with acute or convalescent COVID-19. Source material: peripheral blood. In DNA form, the CDR3 reads TGTGCCACCAGCAGAGATTTGGGAGGGAACACTGAAGCTTTCTTT. Its protein is CATSRDLGGNTEAFF.